The clone carrying this T cell receptor (beta chain) was counted a few times. No antigen is known for it. The sample comes from a study of CD8 T cells in ankylosing spondylitis. Using quantitative 5'-RACE with molecular barcodes, the authors made TCR beta libraries. TCRdb re-analysed the 5' RACE reads in MiXCR, keeping a single row per CDR3 protein. The profile shows 200,000 to 250,000 distinct CDR3 sequences, roughly 18% of them singletons. Regarding the study as a whole: There was a TCR beta motif, made of several highly homologous variants, that appeared characteristic of ankylosing spondylitis blood.

V was clipped by 6 bases and J by 3 bases, with 6 bases between them. CDR3 length equals 12 residues. From germline, CDR1 is SNHLY and CDR2 FYNNEI. The clonotype comes from a male donor with ankylosing spondylitis. This rearrangement joins TRBV2 to TRBJ2-1; D gene unclear. The sequencing input was blood, either unsorted or a sorted T cell fraction (not recorded which). CDR3 region: CASSALYNEQFF. The CDR3, as DNA: TGTGCCAGCAGCGCCCTCTACAATGAGCAGTTCTTC.